Reported below is one T cell receptor (beta chain). Template switching created a universal primer site, and the cDNA included unique molecular identifiers. TCRdb reanalysed the 5' RACE reads using MiXCR and keeps one entry per CDR3 protein. The table includes around 340,000 distinct CDR3 sequences, roughly 10% detected once. The data originate from a study of identical twins. Sample: naive T cells sorted from blood. The sequence was collected from a woman in her fifties or sixties in good health.

The chain's CDR3 is CASSYSSGDPTGELFF. The CDR3 nucleotides read TGTGCCAGCAGTTACTCATCGGGAGACCCTACCGGGGAGCTGTTTTTT. The chain uses TRBV6-5 and TRBJ2-2, with D perhaps matching TRBD2 (6 bases). This CDR3 comprises 16 residues. Deletions cut 0 bases from V and 5 bases from J, with 13 bases between. CDR1 MNHEY and CDR2 SVGAGI come from the germline V gene.